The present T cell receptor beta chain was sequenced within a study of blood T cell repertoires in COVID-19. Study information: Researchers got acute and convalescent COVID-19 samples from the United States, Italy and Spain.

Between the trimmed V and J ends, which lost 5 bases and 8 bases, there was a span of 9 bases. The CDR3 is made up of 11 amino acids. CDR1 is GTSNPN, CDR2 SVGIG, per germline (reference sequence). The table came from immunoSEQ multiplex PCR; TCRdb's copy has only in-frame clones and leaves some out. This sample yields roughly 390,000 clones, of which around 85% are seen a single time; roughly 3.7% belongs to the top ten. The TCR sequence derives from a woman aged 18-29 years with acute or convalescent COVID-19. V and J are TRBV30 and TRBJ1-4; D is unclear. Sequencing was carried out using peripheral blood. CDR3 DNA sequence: TGTGCCTGGGGCAGGCGAGAAAAACTGTTTTTT. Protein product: CAWGRREKLFF.